This T cell receptor beta chain was sequenced for a study of glioma-infiltrating T cells after dendritic cell vaccination. Across the whole study: Autologous tumor lysate was loaded overnight onto monocyte-derived dendritic cells grown about seven days with IL-4 and GM-CSF. General study points: Longer survival after dendritic cell vaccination followed higher pretreatment TIL content.

PBMC sampling occurred before vaccination, two weeks after the third dose, and at progression. Repertoires were generated with immunoSEQ multiplex PCR, while TCRdb's copy carries only in-frame clones and drops some. The profile shows tens of thousands of clones, around 86% of them singletons. A remark on this clone: No antigen is known for it.

The input for sequencing was blood, taken before dendritic cell vaccination. The source is a human donor with glioblastoma.

This CDR3 is CASSFSAGGTEAFF. For the CDR3, the DNA is TGTGCCAGCAGTTTTTCGGCAGGGGGGACTGAAGCTTTCTTT. The rearrangement joins TRBV27 to TRBJ1-1, with 7 bases lining up with TRBD1. From germline, CDR1 is MNHEY and CDR2 SMNVEV (reference sequence). This CDR3 spans 14 amino acids. V was pared by 3 bases and J by 5 bases, with 6 bases of the junction left unmatched.